Reported below is one T cell receptor (beta chain). No cognate antigen has been identified for it. The record has no base qualities; no much larger clone is one base away. These data are taken from a study of T cell responses to AZD1222 COVID-19 vaccine (dated by TCRdb to 2020 to 2022). Background for the entire study: A total of under 250 trial participants underwent TCR sequencing, of whom nearly 210 had received two doses of AZD1222 and 26 had received two doses of the MenACWY control vaccine. Trial participants were enrolled by age into subgroups of 18-55, 56-69 and 70-plus years, and around 140, 26 and 57 TCR-sequenced participants, respectively, were included in these subgroups. Points the paper makes about the study in general: Nearly half of unique spike-specific TCRs reportedly recognized epitopes outside regions mutated in the B.1.351 and B.1.1.7 variants. Conclusions about previously exposed vaccinees are limited because only five to seven AZD1222 recipients were SARS-CoV-2 seropositive at baseline. Most participants were white British and females outnumbered males, and the authors suggested that clonal diversity may have been underestimated. Because no samples from the day 14 peak response were available, repertoires could be characterized only after the peak T cell response. The 56-69-year group was small, and its depth increase did not reach significance, likely because of low power. After two AZD1222 doses, spike-specific TCR breadth and depth were significantly higher than at day 0 and than in MenACWY recipients. CD4 TCRs associated with the vaccine covered the entire spike protein, and the dominant responses were in regions 160-218 and 743-854.

The germline V gene (reference sequence) yields LGHDT for CDR1 and YNNKEL for CDR2. The CDR3 covers 14 residues, taking in both the cysteine and the phenylalanine. CDR3 DNA is the only sequence kept; it has 42 bases, read in frame from the first base. Trimming costs V 4 bases and J 1 base, and their ends lie 8 bases apart. The time point tag for this specimen amounts to: about 28 days (+/-7) after the second vaccine dose. AZD1222 recipients with second doses at about 4 weeks or about 12 weeks were pooled, because spike-specific TCR depth and breadth did not differ between schedules. Vaccinee samples were obtained from the UK trials COV001 and COV002, which included a single-blind randomized controlled phase 2/3 trial of AZD1222 (ChAdOx1 nCoV-19) in healthy adults. For TCRbeta chain sequencing, PBMC samples from trial participants were taken at day 0 and at day 28 after the second dose. The CDR3 regions of human TCRbeta chains were subjected to immunosequencing. The authors processed their data as follows. Repertoire TCRs were checked for matches against a reference library of SARS-CoV-2-specific TCRs that had been generated using the MIRA antigen-specificity platform. Breadth was defined as the fraction of unique TCRs that were SARS-CoV-2-associated, and depth was defined as the fraction of total T cells that were SARS-CoV-2-associated. Each spike-specific TCR was assigned to its reactive spike region and to a CD4 or CD8 class using the MIRA data. Log10-transformed breadth and depth values were compared by one-way ANOVA with Sidak's multiple comparisons tests. Sourced from immuneACCESS, this table was stored by TCRdb with only in-frame sequences that have V and J called. A share of the clones is absent; for the studies checked, an unresolved V gene accounts for under half, and the remainder has no known explanation. That table gives V, J and clone size, and the DNA gave D and trimming. The sample table lists roughly 70,000 clones, 89% of them with a count of one. Of the sample, 7% to 10% is held by the ten largest clones.

Sequenced material: peripheral blood, taken 28 days after the second AZD1222 dose. The chain uses TRBV3-1 (or the pseudogene TRBV3-2) and TRBJ2-1; the D gene cannot be named for sure. This TCR was sampled from an adult who received the AZD1222 COVID-19 vaccine. Read as DNA, the sequence is TGTGCCAGCAGCCCGTACCGGTCCTACAATGAGCAGTTCTTC. Translated, it gives CASSPYRSYNEQFF.